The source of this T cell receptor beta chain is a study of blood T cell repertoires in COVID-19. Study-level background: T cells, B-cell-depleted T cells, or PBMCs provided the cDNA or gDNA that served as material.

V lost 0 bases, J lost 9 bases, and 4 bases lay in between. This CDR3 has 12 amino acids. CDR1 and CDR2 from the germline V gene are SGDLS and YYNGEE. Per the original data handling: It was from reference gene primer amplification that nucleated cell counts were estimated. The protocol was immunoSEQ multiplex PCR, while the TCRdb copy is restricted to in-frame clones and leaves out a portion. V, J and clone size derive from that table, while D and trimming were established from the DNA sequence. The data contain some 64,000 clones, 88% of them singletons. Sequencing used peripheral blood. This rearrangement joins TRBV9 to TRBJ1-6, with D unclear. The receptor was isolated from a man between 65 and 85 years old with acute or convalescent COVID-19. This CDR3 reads CASSVGGSPLHF. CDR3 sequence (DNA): TGTGCCAGCAGCGTAGGAGGTTCACCCCTCCACTTT.